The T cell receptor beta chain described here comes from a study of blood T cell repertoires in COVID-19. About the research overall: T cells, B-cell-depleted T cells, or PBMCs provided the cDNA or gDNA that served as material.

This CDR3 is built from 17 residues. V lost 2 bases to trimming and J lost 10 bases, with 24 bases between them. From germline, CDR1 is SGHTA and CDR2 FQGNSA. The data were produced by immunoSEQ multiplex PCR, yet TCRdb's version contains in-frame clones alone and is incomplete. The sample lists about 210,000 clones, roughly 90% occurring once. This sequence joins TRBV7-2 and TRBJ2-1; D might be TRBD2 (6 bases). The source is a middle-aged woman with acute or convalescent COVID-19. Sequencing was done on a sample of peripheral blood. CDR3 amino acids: CASSLNPGVGNPGEQFF. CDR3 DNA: TGTGCCAGCAGCTTAAACCCGGGAGTGGGTAACCCGGGCGAGCAGTTCTTC.